This TCR beta chain emerged from a study of chemoradiotherapy in HPV16-positive cancers. Findings and limits, study-wide: In HPV16-positive patients, HPV-responsive T-cell expansion tracked better recurrence-free survival. Only a couple of HPV16-positive patients supplied the functional HPV-specificity definition. Non-HPV-specific T cells did not expand in tumors during treatment, whereas candidate HPV-specific clones and E7-related motifs did.

Notes on this clone: Its target is unknown.

Clones were read by immunoSEQ multiplex PCR, and TCRdb kept only the in-frame ones, dropping some. The repertoire has 12,000 to 15,000 clones, around 70% of them found once; the top ten carry roughly 19%. The germline CDR1 and CDR2 sequences are SNHLY and FYNNEI. The CDR3 is made up of 15 amino acids. V lost 6 bases and J lost 6; bases outside the gene matches: 9. Sampling was conducted from a patient who underwent chemoradiotherapy. The chain recombines TRBV2 with TRBJ2-2; 8 bases line up with TRBD1. The sequence derives from a human donor with HPV-associated anogenital cancer. The CDR3: CASRLTGVVSGELFF. CDR3 coding DNA: TGTGCCAGCAGATTGACAGGGGTCGTGTCCGGGGAGCTGTTTTTT.